The present T cell receptor (beta chain) was sequenced within a study of T cells in Graves' hyperthyroidism and ophthalmopathy. General study results and limits: The blood repertoire included most of the expanded thyroid clonotypes above 0.001.

The CDR3 consists of 15 residues. Germline V gene data show CDR1 as GTSNPN and CDR2 as SVGIG (reference sequence). J gave up 4 bases and V 0 bases, and 6 bases lay outside the gene matches. Regions amplified from RNA transcripts were the TCR beta CDR3 regions. Primed by the HTBI set, a first-round RT-PCR was run on the TCR CDR3. Via MiXCR, TCRdb re-called the multiplex PCR reads, giving one row per CDR3 protein. The repertoire holds hundreds of thousands of distinct CDR3 sequences, with 15% to 20% as singletons. This clonotype occurred many times. Its antigen is currently unknown. The sequencing sample was made of blood. The clonotype comes from a woman under 30 with Graves' ophthalmopathy. This chain connects TRBV30 to TRBJ1-1; 9 bases match TRBD1. DNA of the CDR3: TGTGCCTGGAGTGTTGGGACAGGGTTTTTCACTGAAGCTTTCTTT. Translation gives CAWSVGTGFFTEAFF.